These 17 T cell receptor beta chains came from one sample sequenced in a study of T cell changes during pregnancy in multiple sclerosis. TCRdb keeps only in-frame clones here, not all; method: immunoSEQ multiplex PCR. The sample yields about 40,000 clones, approximately 94% seen once. The sample was CD4+ T cells from peripheral blood mononuclear cells, taken in the third trimester of pregnancy. Source of these receptors: a female donor with multiple sclerosis, enrolled in a pregnancy study.

V is TRBV19 and J is TRBJ2-2; weak D call: TRBD2 (6 bases). The CDR3 is 15 residues long. Germline loops: CDR1 LNHDA, CDR2 SQIVND (reference sequence). V gave up 3 bases and J gave up 1 base, with 9 bases separating them. The CDR3 DNA reads TGTGCCAGTAGTATTACGGGGGTGAACACCGGGGAGCTGTTTTTT. Its translation: CASSITGVNTGELFF.

The rearrangement uses TRBV6-1 and TRBJ2-1; a weak D match, TRBD1 (5 bases). The CDR3 is made up of 14 amino acids. Trimming took off 6 bases at V and 6 bases at J, with 15 bases between the two ends. Looked up from germline, CDR1 is MNHNS and CDR2 is SASEGT. The DNA for the CDR3 is TGTGCCAGCAGACGTGTGATTGGGGCCAATGAGCAGTTCTTC. It encodes CASRRVIGANEQFF.

The rearrangement links TRBV7-3 to TRBJ2-5; a weak D match, TRBD2 (6 bases). CDR1 SGHTA and CDR2 FQGTGA come from the germline V gene. This CDR3 spans 15 amino acids. Trimming cost V 4 bases and J 9 bases, with 21 bases left between them. CDR3 nucleotides: TGTGCCAGCAGCTCGTCCGGGAGCCCAATTGGAGCCCAGTACTTC. Residues: CASSSSGSPIGAQYF.

The V and J genes are TRBV29-1 and TRBJ2-1; perhaps TRBD2 as D (6 bases). The germline V gene has CDR1 SQVTM and CDR2 ANQGSEA. V dropped 1 base and J dropped 0 bases, with 10 bases sitting between them. CDR3 size: 15 residues. CDR3 sequence reads: CSVEAGGNSYNEQFF. The CDR3 nucleotides read TGCAGCGTTGAAGCTGGCGGGAACTCCTACAATGAGCAGTTCTTC.

V and J are TRBV12-5 and TRBJ2-2, with a possible D match to TRBD2 (5 bases). CDR1 and CDR2 from the germline V gene are LGHNT and FRNRAP. The CDR3 is 17 amino acids. Deletions cut 2 bases from V and 3 bases from J, with 16 bases between. The CDR3 protein is CASGLFSKRDDTGELFF. In DNA form, the CDR3 reads TGTGCTAGTGGTTTGTTTTCGAAGAGGGATGACACCGGGGAGCTGTTTTTT.

V is TRBV7-7 and J is TRBJ2-2; tentative D call: TRBD2 (6 bases). The ends were cut back, 0 bases at V and 6 bases at J, with 11 bases in the middle. In germline, CDR1 is SSHAT, CDR2 FNYEAQ (reference sequence). The CDR3 has 15 residues. CDR3 nucleotide sequence: TGTGCCAGCAGCTTAGCGGGGGGACCCTCCGGGGAGCTGTTTTTT. Protein product: CASSLAGGPSGELFF.

This clone has a single count. For the CDR3, the DNA is TGCGCCAGCAGCTTTGGGGACAGGAAGTACGAGCAGTACTTC. This encodes CASSFGDRKYEQYF. The rearrangement uses TRBV5-1 and TRBJ2-7; TRBD1 matches at 8 bases. The junction had 5 bases not matched to a gene; V was cut back by 2 bases and J by 4 bases. The CDR3 totals 14 residues. Per germline, CDR1 SGHRS and CDR2 YFSETQ. The variable domain in full, completed from reference TRBV5-1 and TRBJ2-7, reads KAGVTQTPRYLIKTRGQQVTLSCSPISGHRSVSWYQQTPGQGLQFLFEYFSETQRNKGNFPGRFSGRQFSNSRSEMNVSTLELGDSALYLCASSFGDRKYEQYFGPGTRLTVT.

This clone has only one observation. This chain uses TRBV10-3 with TRBJ2-3; weak D call: TRBD2 (7 bases). The germline V gene has CDR1 ENHRY and CDR2 SYGVKD. The CDR3 spans 15 residues. Trimming stripped 0 bases from V and 3 bases from J, with 10 bases between. The CDR3 spells CAISESRGPTDTQYF. DNA of the CDR3: TGTGCCATCAGTGAGTCGCGGGGGCCGACAGATACGCAGTATTTT.

The rearrangement uses TRBV19 and TRBJ1-4; possibly TRBD1 for D (5 bases). The CDR3 has 19 residues. Trimming shortened V by 4 bases and J by 8 bases, and 29 bases separated the two germline ends. Germline assignment: CDR1 LNHDA and CDR2 SQIVND (reference sequence). CDR3 amino acids: CASSRNWRQRRGIGEKLFF. The CDR3 DNA sequence: TGTGCCAGTAGTAGGAATTGGAGACAGCGTCGTGGAATTGGAGAAAAACTGTTTTTT.

This rearrangement joins TRBV6-1 to TRBJ2-5; 7 nucleotides line up with TRBD1. Per germline, CDR1 MNHNS and CDR2 SASEGT. The ends lost 6 bases at V and 5 bases at J; junction bases unmatched: 6. The CDR3 covers 13 residues. The CDR3 DNA is TGTGCCAGCAGAAGGACAGGAATGGAGACCCAGTACTTC. Translation gives CASRRTGMETQYF.

This clone was seen a single time. The V gene is TRBV11-2, the J gene TRBJ1-2, with D hard to call. Germline lookup yields CDR1 SGHAT and CDR2 FQNNGV. The CDR3 contains 16 residues. V was pared by 5 bases and J by 4 bases, with 20 bases between. CDR3 loop: CASSPTPDSLGYGYTF. The CDR3 DNA is TGTGCCAGCAGCCCCACCCCGGACTCCTTGGGCTATGGCTACACCTTC.

The chain uses TRBV2 and TRBJ2-1, with TRBD1 matching 9 bases. This CDR3 region has 14 residues. Per the germline V gene, CDR1 is SNHLY and CDR2 is FYNNEI. The V segment lost 4 bases and the J segment 8 bases; nucleotides outside the gene matches: 6. CDR3 loop: CASSARQGVHEQFF. CDR3 bases: TGTGCCAGCAGTGCCAGACAGGGGGTCCATGAGCAGTTCTTC.

The chain links TRBV7-8 to TRBJ2-4; TRBD1 matches at 8 bases. V lost 3 bases to trimming and J lost 13 bases; unmatched junction nucleotides: 29. The CDR3 extends over 20 amino acids. Germline assignment: CDR1 SGHVS and CDR2 FQNEAQ. The CDR3 region has the DNA TGTGCCAGCAGCTTTCAAAGGGGGCGAAGGGGCGGTAGAGAGAGACAGGGGCAGTACTTC. It specifies CASSFQRGRRGGRERQGQYF.

This clone occurred once. The chain uses TRBV9 and TRBJ2-2, with 11 bases fitting TRBD2. The V gene's germline CDR1 is SGDLS and CDR2 YYNGEE. Trimming removed 5 bases from V and 4 bases from J; junction bases left unmatched: 4. This CDR3 has 15 residues. The CDR3 loop reads CASSSGGVRTGELFF. Here the CDR3 DNA reads TGTGCCAGCAGTAGCGGGGGGGTTCGCACCGGGGAGCTGTTTTTT.

The chain couples TRBV5-5 to TRBJ2-7, with D possibly matching TRBD2 (6 bases). V gave up 0 bases and J gave up 4 bases, with 11 bases separating them. Germline assignment: CDR1 SGHKS and CDR2 YYEKEE (reference sequence). The CDR3 loop spans 14 amino acids. The chain's CDR3 is CASSLDSGPYEQYF. CDR3 nucleotide sequence: TGTGCCAGCAGCTTGGATAGCGGTCCGTACGAGCAGTACTTC.

The chain is built from TRBV12-5 and TRBJ2-2; D perhaps matches TRBD2 (6 bases). Trimming stripped 0 bases from V and 7 bases from J, with 15 bases between. The germline gives CDR1 LGHNT, CDR2 FRNRAP. This CDR3 region has 16 residues. The CDR3 sequence: CASGLVLGGPIGELFF. CDR3 nucleotides: TGTGCTAGTGGTTTGGTACTTGGAGGGCCAATCGGGGAGCTGTTTTTT.

The chain joins TRBV14 to TRBJ2-7, with TRBD1 matching 7 bases. Germline-derived CDR1 and CDR2 are SGHDN and FVKESK. Trimming removed 1 base from V and 4 bases from J; junction bases left unmatched: 10. The CDR3 has 16 residues. In DNA, the CDR3 is TGTGCCAGCAGCCAAGTAAGGACCCCGACAGGGTACGAGCAGTACTTC. It translates to CASSQVRTPTGYEQYF.